The sequence of this TCR beta chain was determined in a study of OX40 agonist ivuxolimab in advanced cancers. Per the germline V gene, CDR1 is SGHTA and CDR2 is FQGNSA. This CDR3 is 13 amino acids long. With 1 base removed from V and 10 bases from J, the gap between germline ends came to 11 bases. The method was immunoSEQ multiplex PCR; TCRdb's version includes in-frame clones alone and lacks a portion of them. In the table there are approximately 90,000 clones, more than 70% of which are singletons. Sampling times: baseline, cycle 4 day 1, cycle 7 day 1. As regards this clone: Its antigen is still unknown.

General study points: Clonal expansion was seen in CD4+ and CD8+ blood T cells by week 6 at 0.1 to 3.0 mg/kg.

The gene calls are TRBV7-2 and TRBJ2-1, with D perhaps matching TRBD2 (6 bases). The sequenced sample was CD4+ or CD8+ T cells sorted from blood, obtained in a trial of the OX40 agonist ivuxolimab. The TCR originated in an adult with an advanced solid tumor such as melanoma, head and neck, liver or kidney cancer. The CDR3 here is CASSLETAGEQFF. As DNA, the CDR3 is TGTGCCAGCAGCTTAGAGACGGCGGGGGAGCAGTTCTTC.